The 8 T cell receptor beta chains below come from one sample, sequenced in a study of blood T cell repertoires in COVID-19. The table came from immunoSEQ multiplex PCR; TCRdb's copy has only in-frame clones and leaves some out. The table includes some 320,000 clones, around 88% detected once. Material for sequencing was peripheral blood. These receptors were obtained from a woman under 40 who had recovered from COVID-19.

Remarks on this clone: The sample has other DNA sequences that encode this CDR3 too. This rearrangement joins TRBV7-2 to TRBJ1-4; TRBD1 matches 9 bases. Germline V gives CDR1 SGHTA, CDR2 FQGNSA. V dropped 5 bases and J dropped 5; count of bases not matched to a gene: 3. CDR3 length: 14 residues. DNA for the CDR3: TGTGCCAGCAGCCTCGACAGGGGGAATGAAAAACTGTTTTTT. Amino acids: CASSLDRGNEKLFF.

CDR3 loop: CASSQDRERGASGETQYF. The DNA of the CDR3 is TGCGCCAGCAGCCAAGATCGCGAGCGGGGCGCCTCAGGGGAGACCCAGTACTTC. The V gene is TRBV4-1, the J gene TRBJ2-5, with 7 bases fitting TRBD2. Losses at the gene ends were 0 bases for V and 5 bases for J; bases not matched to a gene: 15. Per the germline V gene, CDR1 is MGHRA and CDR2 is YSYEKL. The CDR3 totals 18 residues.

The table lists this clone with a few counts. The chain couples TRBV5-8 to TRBJ1-1; D not resolved. The ends were cut back, 0 bases at V and 0 bases at J, with 6 bases in the middle. The germline V gene has CDR1 SGHTS and CDR2 YDEGEE. This CDR3 comprises 14 residues. The CDR3 loop reads CASSLVQLNTEAFF. In DNA form, the CDR3 reads TGTGCCAGCAGCTTGGTACAGTTGAACACTGAAGCTTTCTTT.

The chain has TRBV5-4 and TRBJ2-5, with D possibly matching TRBD2 (5 bases). Germline V gene data show CDR1 as SGHNT and CDR2 as YYREEE (reference sequence). The CDR3 length is 12 residues. Trimming cost V 5 bases and J 7 bases, with 12 bases left between them. The CDR3 nucleotides read TGTGCCAGCAGGGAAGAACTAGGGACCCAGTACTTC. Translation gives CASREELGTQYF.

The chain carries TRBV10-3 and TRBJ1-5; D is unresolved. The germline V and J ends were trimmed by 4 bases and 4 bases, with 8 bases remaining between them. Germline V gene lookup returns CDR1 ENHRY and CDR2 SYGVKD. CDR3 length equals 13 residues. Here the CDR3 reads CAISAETNQPQHF. CDR3 sequence (DNA): TGTGCCATCAGTGCAGAGACAAATCAGCCCCAGCATTTT.

The chain has TRBV6-6 and TRBJ1-3, with D possibly matching TRBD1 (5 bases). CDR3 size: 15 residues. From germline, CDR1 is MNHNY and CDR2 SVGAGI (reference sequence). With 6 bases removed from V and 0 bases from J, the gap between germline ends came to 12 bases. The CDR3 nucleotides read TGTGCCAGCAGCCGACCGACAGCCTCTGGAAACACCATATATTTT. It yields the protein CASSRPTASGNTIYF.

This chain uses TRBV27 with TRBJ1-5; 10 bases map to TRBD1. The CDR3 runs 17 residues. Germline CDR1 reads MNHEY; CDR2 reads SMNVEV (reference sequence). The J segment lost 3 bases and the V segment lost 6 bases, leaving 11 bases of the junction unmatched. The CDR3, as DNA: TGTGCCAGCAGCTCTATCCGGGACAGGGGATCCAATCAGCCCCAGCATTTT. Protein sequence: CASSSIRDRGSNQPQHF.

V usage is TRBV25-1 and J usage is TRBJ2-1; D is ambiguous. V was clipped by 3 bases and J by 8 bases, with 17 bases between them. Germline assignment: CDR1 MGHDK and CDR2 SYGVNS. CDR3 length: 15 residues. The CDR3 region is CASSDLGQVTDEQFF. CDR3 bases: TGTGCCAGCAGTGACTTGGGTCAGGTAACTGATGAGCAGTTCTTC.